A selection of T cell receptor beta chains follows, all from one sample in a study of cytomegalovirus exposure and HLA in healthy donors. Some clones are missing from TCRdb's copy, which holds only in-frame ones; the method was immunoSEQ multiplex PCR. Among more than 150,000 clones listed, around nine tenths were seen once. The material sequenced was PBMCs. Every receptor here comes from a man younger than 35 in good health and CMV-seronegative. Both conserved end residues are part of each CDR3. D genes are given only for firm matches. Clone sizes are given selectively: once, few, many, or a class where the clone is expanded.

v_gene	j_gene	abundance	d_gene	CDR3nt	CDR3aa
TRBV27	TRBJ1-1	.	.	TGTGCCAGTACATACCAACGGGGAGGGACTGAAGCTTTCTTT	CASTYQRGGTEAFF
TRBV5-4	TRBJ2-3	.	TRBD2	TGTGCCAGCAGATTCCTAGCGGGGGGGCGGGCAGATACGCAGTATTTT	CASRFLAGGRADTQYF
TRBV18	TRBJ2-3	.	.	TGTGCCAGCTCCCCCAGTCAAACCGACAGAACAGATACGCAGTATTTT	CASSPSQTDRTDTQYF
TRBV9	TRBJ2-5	few	TRBD2	TGTGCCAGCAGCGCGGGGGGGGACCCGTGGGGAGAGACCCAGTACTTC	CASSAGGDPWGETQYF
TRBV6-4	TRBJ2-1	.	.	TGTGCCAGCAGTGACATTACTTACTTCTACAATGAGCAGTTCTTC	CASSDITYFYNEQFF
TRBV7-7	TRBJ2-1	.	TRBD1	TGTGCTAGCAGCCTATGGACAGGGAACAATGAGCAGTTCTTC	CASSLWTGNNEQFF
TRBV6-5	TRBJ2-1	.	TRBD1	TGTGCCAGCAGGGGACAGGGGGCTAGCAATGAGCAGTTCTTC	CASRGQGASNEQFF
TRBV4-2	TRBJ1-6	few	.	TGTGCCAGCAGCCCGCTTGTGGGGAGCAAGGGTGATTCACCCCTCCACTTT	CASSPLVGSKGDSPLHF
TRBV5-5	TRBJ1-1	.	.	TGTGCCAGCAGCGTAGCCCCACCTAATGAAGCTTTCTTT	CASSVAPPNEAFF
TRBV20-1	TRBJ1-1	.	.	TGCACCCTCCCGGGAGCTTTCTTT	CTLPGAFF
TRBV28	TRBJ2-2	.	.	TGTGCCAGCCACTACAGGGACACCGGGGAGCTGTTTTTT	CASHYRDTGELFF
TRBV4-3	TRBJ2-4	.	.	TGCGCCAGCAGCCACGACCGCGGGACAGAAAACATTCAGTACTTC	CASSHDRGTENIQYF
TRBV6-5	TRBJ2-3	.	TRBD2	TGTGCCAGCAGTTACGATCGACTGGCGGGGGGAGATACGCAGTATTTT	CASSYDRLAGGDTQYF
TRBV7-8	TRBJ2-2	.	TRBD2	TGTGCCAGCAGCCCTAAGCGGGGCAACACCGGGGAGCTGTTTTTT	CASSPKRGNTGELFF
TRBV28	TRBJ2-2	.	TRBD1	TGTGCCAGTACCAAGACAGGGTGGACCGGGGAGCTGTTTTTT	CASTKTGWTGELFF
TRBV19	TRBJ1-1	.	.	TGTGCCAGTAGTATAGGGAGGGAGAACACTGAAGCTTTCTTT	CASSIGRENTEAFF
TRBV28	TRBJ1-5	.	TRBD1	TGTGCCAGCAGCTACAGGGGTTTTGGCAATCAGCCCCAGCATTTT	CASSYRGFGNQPQHF
TRBV19	TRBJ2-7	.	TRBD1	TGTGCCAGTAGTATCACTGGACAGGGGGGCTACGAGCAGTACTTC	CASSITGQGGYEQYF
TRBV19	TRBJ2-1	.	.	TGTGCCAGTATCTCCCCTGGTTCTACAGGGATCGATGAGCAGTTCTTC	CASISPGSTGIDEQFF
TRBV28	TRBJ1-4	.	TRBD1	TGTGCCAGCAGTGGAGGTGACAGGGGAAATGAAAAACTGTTTTTT	CASSGGDRGNEKLFF
TRBV11-2	TRBJ2-2	few	.	TGTGCCAGCAGCCTCCGGGATGCCGGGGAGCTGTTTTTT	CASSLRDAGELFF
TRBV15	TRBJ2-2	.	.	TGTGCCACCAGCAGAGACGAAGGGGCCAACACCGGGGAGCTGTTTTTT	CATSRDEGANTGELFF
TRBV6-1	TRBJ1-3	.	.	TGTGCCAGCAGTGTCCAGGGTATAGGCTCTGGAAACACCATATATTTT	CASSVQGIGSGNTIYF
TRBV5-1	TRBJ2-5	.	TRBD2	TGCGCCAGCAGCTTGGGACTAGCGGGGGGAGGAGAGACCCAGTACTTC	CASSLGLAGGGETQYF
TRBV4-2	TRBJ2-1	.	.	TGTGCCAGCAGCCCCCTAAGCAGGGCCTACAATGAGCAGTTCTTC	CASSPLSRAYNEQFF
TRBV27	TRBJ2-5	.	.	TGTGCCAGCAGCCGACCCGGTCTCCCCAGGGCGGAGACCCAGTACTTC	CASSRPGLPRAETQYF
TRBV12-2	TRBJ2-2	.	.	TGTGCAAGTCGCTTAGTACTTTTCCGTAACACCGGGGAGCTGTTTTTT	CASRLVLFRNTGELFF
TRBV6-4	TRBJ2-1	.	.	TGTGCCAGCAGCATACGGAATGAGCAGTTCTTC	CASSIRNEQFF
TRBV25-1	TRBJ2-2	.	.	TGTGCCAGCAGTGAGAGCGGGGAGCTGTTTTTT	CASSESGELFF
TRBV4-2	TRBJ2-7	.	TRBD1	TGTGCCAGCAGCCAACCGACAGGGGGATCCTACGAGCAGTACTTC	CASSQPTGGSYEQYF
TRBV4-3	TRBJ2-3	.	.	TGCGCCAGCAGCCAAGTCCTACAGGGCCCAGATACGCAGTATTTT	CASSQVLQGPDTQYF
TRBV5-1	TRBJ2-1	.	.	TGCGCCAGCAGCTCTAGCGTTAGCTCCTACAATGAGCAGTTCTTC	CASSSSVSSYNEQFF
TRBV11-3	TRBJ2-6	.	TRBD2	TGTGCCAGCAGCTTAGTCCCAGCGGGGTTATTATCTGGGGCCAACGTCCTGACTTTC	CASSLVPAGLLSGANVLTF
TRBV7-8	TRBJ2-2	.	TRBD1	TGTGCCAGCGGGTCTAGACAGGGGGCAGGCGGGGAGCTGTTTTTT	CASGSRQGAGGELFF
TRBV5-4	TRBJ2-5	.	TRBD1	TGTGCCAGCAGTATGCGGACAGGGGAGAAGGAGACCCAGTACTTC	CASSMRTGEKETQYF
TRBV16	TRBJ1-5	few	.	TGTGCCAGCAGCCAATCGGGCCAGCCCCAGCATTTT	CASSQSGQPQHF
TRBV7-2	TRBJ2-3	.	TRBD1	TGTGCCAGCAGCCAACAGGGACAGGGGGCGGCAGATACGCAGTATTTT	CASSQQGQGAADTQYF
TRBV30	TRBJ1-1	once	.	TGTGCCTGCCAAATGACCGGGATGAACACTGAAGCTTTCTTT	CACQMTGMNTEAFF
TRBV5-1	TRBJ1-1	.	.	TGCGCCAGCTCCCAAGGGGCCAACACTGAAGCTTTCTTT	CASSQGANTEAFF
TRBV30	TRBJ1-4	.	.	TGTGCCTGGAGACGGTCAGGGGATGAAAAACTGTTTTTT	CAWRRSGDEKLFF
TRBV7-2	TRBJ2-7	.	.	TGTGCCAGCAGCTTAGTAATCGCTAAGTCCGCCGAGCAGTACTTC	CASSLVIAKSAEQYF
TRBV5-4	TRBJ2-7	.	TRBD2	TGTGCCAGCAGCTCGGGGGGAGGGCCCTACGAGCAGTACTTC	CASSSGGGPYEQYF
TRBV7-9	TRBJ1-5	.	.	TGTGCCAGCAGCTTTGACTCTGATAATCAGCCCCAGCATTTT	CASSFDSDNQPQHF
TRBV5-1	TRBJ2-2	.	TRBD1	TGCGCCAGCAGCCTGGACAGGGCCGCGAACACCGGGGAGCTGTTTTTT	CASSLDRAANTGELFF
TRBV4-1	TRBJ1-3	.	.	TGCGCCAGCAGCCAAGAAGACGGCCAGGGGTGGAAAACCATATATTTT	CASSQEDGQGWKTIYF
TRBV6-6	TRBJ1-3	.	.	TGTGCCAGCAGTTACAGGGGTGACTCTGGAAACACCATATATTTT	CASSYRGDSGNTIYF
TRBV4-3	TRBJ2-7	.	.	TGCGCCAGCAGCCACGTACTAGATTCCCTCTACGAGCAGTACTTC	CASSHVLDSLYEQYF
TRBV20-1	TRBJ2-7	.	.	TGCAGTGCTACCATTGAGCGCGAGCAGTACTTC	CSATIEREQYF
TRBV13	TRBJ1-4	.	TRBD1	TGTGCCAGCAGCTTAGGCGAGGGACAGCCAAATGAAAAACTGTTTTTT	CASSLGEGQPNEKLFF
TRBV30	TRBJ1-1	.	.	TGTGCCCGAGCAGGGACACCGAACACTGAAGCTTTCTTT	CARAGTPNTEAFF
TRBV5-1	TRBJ2-7	.	TRBD2	TGCGCCAGCAGCTTGACTAGCGGGAACTCTTACGAGCAGTACTTC	CASSLTSGNSYEQYF